The clone carrying this TCR beta chain was recorded once. This sample was included in a study of blood T cell repertoires in COVID-19. Looking at the study overall: COVID-19 samples collected from the United States, Italy and Spain covered acute and convalescent phases.

Sequencing was performed with immunoSEQ multiplex PCR; in TCRdb, only in-frame clones are kept and a portion is missing. Of some 200,000 clones listed, roughly 81% are singletons. Trimming stripped 0 bases from V and 7 bases from J, with 16 bases between. The CDR3 consists of 16 residues. Germline lookup yields CDR1 ENHRY and CDR2 SYGVKD. V is TRBV10-3 and J is TRBJ1-5; maybe TRBD1 (6 bases). The specimen sequenced was peripheral blood. This receptor was taken from an elderly woman with COVID-19, enrolled during active disease. The CDR3 sequence is CAISESMEGGWQPQHF. The CDR3 nucleotides read TGTGCCATCAGTGAGTCAATGGAAGGGGGATGGCAGCCCCAGCATTTT.